This T cell receptor beta chain derives from a study of PD-L1 blockade in urothelial cancer. Across the whole study: Analyses were performed on blood at 3 weeks after treatment start (the second dose) and at 6 weeks.

The CDR3 totals 16 residues. V was clipped by 1 base and J by 0 bases, with 7 bases between them. Germline CDR1 is MGHRA and CDR2 is YSYEKL. Assay used: immunoSEQ multiplex PCR; TCRdb lists only in-frame clones, some missing. The table records more than 55,000 clones, roughly 86% of them present only once. Sequenced material: PBMCs, taken around atezolizumab (anti-PD-L1) treatment. This clonotype was obtained from a man in his forties or fifties with urothelial cancer. The chain employs TRBV4-1 and TRBJ2-6, with D unresolved. CDR3 DNA sequence: TGCGCCAGCAGCCAAGTTACGGTCTCTGGGGCCAACGTCCTGACTTTC. Protein: CASSQVTVSGANVLTF.